A selection of T cell receptor beta chains follows, all from one sample in a study of vaccination effects on CD4 cells after COVID-19. Here immunoSEQ multiplex PCR was the method, and the copy in TCRdb shows in-frame clones only, minus some. The sample lists fewer than 90,000 clones; roughly 80% were seen once. Their target antigens are unknown. Sample: CD4+ T cells from PBMCs cultured with HCoV-OC43 spike peptides, taken after COVID-19 vaccination. Receptors originate from a human donor who received a COVID-19 vaccine. Each CDR3 is given with its conserved first and last residue. D genes are given only for firm matches. Only part of the rows carry a size: once, few, many, or a class if the clone is expanded.

v_gene: TRBV11-2
d_gene: TRBD2
j_gene: TRBJ2-5
abundance: .
CDR3nt: TGTGCCAGCAGCCGTAGCGGGGGGAACCAAGAGACCCAGTACTTC
CDR3aa: CASSRSGGNQETQYF

v_gene: TRBV24-1
d_gene: .
j_gene: TRBJ1-2
abundance: .
CDR3nt: TGTGCCACCAGTGATAAAAGAACCAACTATGGCTACACCTTC
CDR3aa: CATSDKRTNYGYTF

v_gene: TRBV24-1
d_gene: .
j_gene: TRBJ2-6
abundance: .
CDR3nt: TGTGCCACCGAGGGGGCTGGGGCCAACGTCCTGACTTTC
CDR3aa: CATEGAGANVLTF

v_gene: TRBV18
d_gene: .
j_gene: TRBJ1-3
abundance: .
CDR3nt: TGTGCCAGCTCACACGACGGTACTGGAAACACCATATATTTT
CDR3aa: CASSHDGTGNTIYF

v_gene: TRBV6-2/TRBV6-3
d_gene: TRBD1
j_gene: TRBJ1-5
abundance: .
CDR3nt: TGTGCCAGCAGTTACGCTCGGACAGGGATCAATCAGCCCCAGCATTTT
CDR3aa: CASSYARTGINQPQHF

v_gene: TRBV5-1
d_gene: .
j_gene: TRBJ1-4
abundance: .
CDR3nt: TGCGCCAGCAGCCTACTGGGTGGCGAAAAACTGTTTTTT
CDR3aa: CASSLLGGEKLFF

v_gene: TRBV19
d_gene: TRBD1
j_gene: TRBJ2-2
abundance: .
CDR3nt: TGTGCCAGTAGAGTAGGACAGGGGGCGTCCGGGGAGCTGTTTTTT
CDR3aa: CASRVGQGASGELFF

v_gene: TRBV5-6
d_gene: TRBD1
j_gene: TRBJ1-1
abundance: .
CDR3nt: TGTGCCAGCAGCCCGGACAGGGGGTATATGAACACTGAAGCTTTCTTT
CDR3aa: CASSPDRGYMNTEAFF

v_gene: TRBV9
d_gene: .
j_gene: TRBJ1-3
abundance: .
CDR3nt: TGTGCCAGCAGCCCTCGACACTCTGGAAACACCATATATTTT
CDR3aa: CASSPRHSGNTIYF

v_gene: TRBV30
d_gene: .
j_gene: TRBJ1-6
abundance: few
CDR3nt: TGTGCCTGGAGTGTACTTGGTCCTTCACCCCTCCACTTT
CDR3aa: CAWSVLGPSPLHF

v_gene: TRBV3-1/TRBV3-2
d_gene: .
j_gene: TRBJ1-3
abundance: .
CDR3nt: TGTGCCAGTTCCCGGAGAGGAAACACCATATATTTT
CDR3aa: CASSRRGNTIYF

v_gene: TRBV11-2
d_gene: .
j_gene: TRBJ2-2
abundance: .
CDR3nt: TGTGCCAGCATCAAATCCGGGGCATCGAACACCGGGGAGCTGTTTTTT
CDR3aa: CASIKSGASNTGELFF

v_gene: TRBV5-8
d_gene: TRBD1
j_gene: TRBJ1-6
abundance: few
CDR3nt: TGTGCCAGCAGCTCCATTCGACAGGGGAATTCACCCCTCCACTTT
CDR3aa: CASSSIRQGNSPLHF

v_gene: TRBV29-1
d_gene: .
j_gene: TRBJ1-6
abundance: few
CDR3nt: TGCAGCGTCGCGGACCTAGCTAATTCACCCCTCCACTTT
CDR3aa: CSVADLANSPLHF

v_gene: TRBV6-4
d_gene: TRBD1
j_gene: TRBJ1-2
abundance: .
CDR3nt: TGTGCCAGCAGTGTCTCCCCGGACAGGGTAGGAGGCTACACCTTC
CDR3aa: CASSVSPDRVGGYTF

v_gene: TRBV6-5
d_gene: .
j_gene: TRBJ2-6
abundance: .
CDR3nt: TGTGCCACCCGGGACGGCTTCTCTGGGGCCAACGTCCTGACTTTC
CDR3aa: CATRDGFSGANVLTF

v_gene: TRBV21-1
d_gene: .
j_gene: TRBJ2-2
abundance: .
CDR3nt: TGTGCCAGCAGCTCTCCCCCCGGGATAGCGGGGGCCCTTTACGACGGGGAGCTGTTTTTT
CDR3aa: CASSSPPGIAGALYDGELFF

v_gene: TRBV12-3/TRBV12-4
d_gene: .
j_gene: TRBJ2-3
abundance: .
CDR3nt: TGTGCCAGCAGACCCCTGGGCACAGATACGCAGTATTTT
CDR3aa: CASRPLGTDTQYF

v_gene: TRBV18
d_gene: .
j_gene: TRBJ1-4
abundance: once
CDR3nt: TGTGCCAGCTCACGCTCGCAGGGAGCAACTAATGAAAAACTGTTTTTT
CDR3aa: CASSRSQGATNEKLFF

v_gene: TRBV28
d_gene: .
j_gene: TRBJ1-2
abundance: .
CDR3nt: TGTGCCAGCAGTTTCTTAGGGGTTTGGGGGAAGGGGCTCTATGGCTACACCTTC
CDR3aa: CASSFLGVWGKGLYGYTF

v_gene: TRBV18
d_gene: .
j_gene: TRBJ1-5
abundance: .
CDR3nt: TGTGCCAGCTCACCAAATCAGGGTAGCAATCAGCCCCAGCATTTT
CDR3aa: CASSPNQGSNQPQHF

v_gene: TRBV11-2
d_gene: TRBD2
j_gene: TRBJ2-1
abundance: .
CDR3nt: TGTGCCAGCAGGTTGGGGCGGGGGGGCCAGTTGAATGAGCAGTTCTTC
CDR3aa: CASRLGRGGQLNEQFF

v_gene: TRBV27
d_gene: TRBD1
j_gene: TRBJ1-5
abundance: .
CDR3nt: TGTGCCAGCAGTTTAGGGACAGGGTCCGATCAGCCCCAGCATTTT
CDR3aa: CASSLGTGSDQPQHF

v_gene: TRBV9
d_gene: TRBD1
j_gene: TRBJ1-6
abundance: .
CDR3nt: TGTGCCAGCAGCGTGGGGCAGGGGGATTCACCCCTCCACTTT
CDR3aa: CASSVGQGDSPLHF